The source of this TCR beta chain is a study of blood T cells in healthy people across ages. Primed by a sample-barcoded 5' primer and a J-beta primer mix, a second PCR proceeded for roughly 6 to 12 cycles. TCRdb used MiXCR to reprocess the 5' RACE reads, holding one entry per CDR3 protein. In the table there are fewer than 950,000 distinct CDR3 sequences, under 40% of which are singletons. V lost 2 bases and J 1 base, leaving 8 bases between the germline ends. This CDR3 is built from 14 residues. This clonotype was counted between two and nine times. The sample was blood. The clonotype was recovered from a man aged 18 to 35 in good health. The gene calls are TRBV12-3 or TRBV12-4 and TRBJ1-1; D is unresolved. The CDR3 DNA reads TGTGCCAGCAGTTTAAGGCATTCGAACACTGAAGCTTTCTTT. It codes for CASSLRHSNTEAFF.